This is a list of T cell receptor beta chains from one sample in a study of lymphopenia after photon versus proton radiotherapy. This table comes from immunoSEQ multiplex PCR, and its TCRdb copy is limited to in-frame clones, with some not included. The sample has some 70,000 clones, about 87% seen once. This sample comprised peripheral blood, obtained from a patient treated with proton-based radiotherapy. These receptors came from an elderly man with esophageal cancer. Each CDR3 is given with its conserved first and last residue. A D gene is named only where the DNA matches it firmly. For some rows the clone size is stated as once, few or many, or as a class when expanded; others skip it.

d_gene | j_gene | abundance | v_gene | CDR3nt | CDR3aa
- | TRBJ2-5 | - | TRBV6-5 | TGTGCCAGCAGTTACCTAGAAACCCAGTACTTC | CASSYLETQYF
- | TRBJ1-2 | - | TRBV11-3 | TGTGCCAGCAGCTTAGGCAGGTTTAACTATGGCTACACCTTC | CASSLGRFNYGYTF
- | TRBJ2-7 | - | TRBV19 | TGTGCCAGTAGTATAGATTCCGACAGCTACGAGCAGTACTTC | CASSIDSDSYEQYF
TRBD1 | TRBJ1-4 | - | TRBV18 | TGTGCCAGCTCACCTCAGGGACAGATTAATGAAAAACTGTTTTTT | CASSPQGQINEKLFF
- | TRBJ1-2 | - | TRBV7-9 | TGTGCCAGCAGCCCCTTGGGAGGGCCTACTGGCTACACCTTC | CASSPLGGPTGYTF
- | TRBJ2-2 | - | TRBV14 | TGTGCCAGCAGCCAGTTTGACCCTGCGAACACCGGGGAGCTGTTTTTT | CASSQFDPANTGELFF
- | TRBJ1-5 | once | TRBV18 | TGTGCCAGCTCACCGGGGCAGAGGGGTGAGGAGCCCCAGCATTTT | CASSPGQRGEEPQHF
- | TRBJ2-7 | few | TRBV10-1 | TGCGCCAGCAGTGCGGGGTACTACGAGCAGTACTTC | CASSAGYYEQYF
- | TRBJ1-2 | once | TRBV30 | TGTGCCTGGGACAGTAACTATGGCTACACCTTC | CAWDSNYGYTF
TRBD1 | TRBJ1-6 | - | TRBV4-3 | TGCGCCAGCAGTCCAAGCCGGGACAGAAATTCACCCCTCCACTTT | CASSPSRDRNSPLHF
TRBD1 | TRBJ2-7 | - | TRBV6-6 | TGTGCCAGCAGACCTGACGGGACAGCCGAGCAGTACTTC | CASRPDGTAEQYF
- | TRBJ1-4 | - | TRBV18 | TGTGCCAGCTCACGGGGACATTCGGAAGATGAAAAACTGTTTTTT | CASSRGHSEDEKLFF
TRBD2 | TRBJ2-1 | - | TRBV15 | TGTGCCACCAGCAGAGGGACTAGCGGGGGGTACAATGAGCAGTTCTTC | CATSRGTSGGYNEQFF
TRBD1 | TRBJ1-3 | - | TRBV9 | TGTGCCAGCAGCGTCCAGCCCTGGACAGGGGCTGGAAACACCATATATTTT | CASSVQPWTGAGNTIYF
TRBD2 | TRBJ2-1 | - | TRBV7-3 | TGTGCCAGCAGCTTACTAGCGGGGGTCTCCTACAATGAGCAGTTCTTC | CASSLLAGVSYNEQFF
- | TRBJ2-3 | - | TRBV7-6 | TGTGCCAGCAGCTCCGTCGGGACTAGCACAGATACGCAGTATTTT | CASSSVGTSTDTQYF
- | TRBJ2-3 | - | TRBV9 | TGTGCCAGCAGTGTTCTAGATACGCAGTATTTT | CASSVLDTQYF
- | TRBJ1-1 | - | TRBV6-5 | TGTGCCAGCAGTTACTCAGGGTTGGGGACTGAAGCTTTCTTT | CASSYSGLGTEAFF
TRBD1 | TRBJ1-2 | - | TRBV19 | TGTGCCAGTAGTAGACAAGACAGGGGGCTTGGCTACACCTTC | CASSRQDRGLGYTF
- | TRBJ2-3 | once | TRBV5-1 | TGCGCCAGCAGCCACGGGACGCTCCAGGCCTATACGCAGTATTTT | CASSHGTLQAYTQYF
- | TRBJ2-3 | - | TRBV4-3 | TGCGCCAGCAGCCAAGCCGGGCGGGGGCGGGCAGATACGCAGTATTTT | CASSQAGRGRADTQYF